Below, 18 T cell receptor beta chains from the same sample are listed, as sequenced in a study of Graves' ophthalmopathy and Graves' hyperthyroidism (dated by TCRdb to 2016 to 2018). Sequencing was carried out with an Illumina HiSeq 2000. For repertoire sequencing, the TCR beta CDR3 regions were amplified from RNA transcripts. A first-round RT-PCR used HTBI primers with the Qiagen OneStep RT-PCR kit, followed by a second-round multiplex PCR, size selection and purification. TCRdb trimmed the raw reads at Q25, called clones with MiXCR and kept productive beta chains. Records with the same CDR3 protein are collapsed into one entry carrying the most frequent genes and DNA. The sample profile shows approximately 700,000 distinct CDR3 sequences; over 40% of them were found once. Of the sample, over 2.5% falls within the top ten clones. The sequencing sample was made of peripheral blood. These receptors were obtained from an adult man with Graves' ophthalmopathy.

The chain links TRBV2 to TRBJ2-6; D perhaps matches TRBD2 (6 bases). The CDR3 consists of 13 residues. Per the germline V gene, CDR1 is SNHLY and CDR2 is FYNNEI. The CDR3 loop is CASGRAGANVLTF. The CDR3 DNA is TGTGCTAGCGGCAGGGCTGGGGCCAACGTCCTGACTTTC.

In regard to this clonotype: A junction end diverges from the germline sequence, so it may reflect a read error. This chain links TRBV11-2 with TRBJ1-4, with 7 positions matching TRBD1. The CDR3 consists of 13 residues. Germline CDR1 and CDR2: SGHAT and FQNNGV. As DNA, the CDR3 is TGTACCAGCAGCTTACCAGGGGGTGAAAAACTGTTTTTT. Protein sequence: CTSSLPGGEKLFF.

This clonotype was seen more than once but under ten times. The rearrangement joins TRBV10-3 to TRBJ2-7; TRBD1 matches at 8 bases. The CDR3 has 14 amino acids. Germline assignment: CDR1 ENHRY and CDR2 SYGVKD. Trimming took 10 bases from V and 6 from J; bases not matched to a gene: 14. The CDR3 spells CASSPSGRGPEQYF. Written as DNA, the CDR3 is TGTGCCAGCTCCCCTTCGGGCAGGGGGCCCGAGCAGTACTTC.

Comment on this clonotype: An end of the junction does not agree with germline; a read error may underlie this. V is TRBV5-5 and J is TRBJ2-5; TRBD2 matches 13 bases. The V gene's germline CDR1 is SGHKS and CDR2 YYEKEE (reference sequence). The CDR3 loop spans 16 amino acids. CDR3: CASSSGTSGIGETQYF. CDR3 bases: TGCGCCAGCAGCTCTGGGACTAGCGGGATAGGTGAGACCCAGTACTTC.

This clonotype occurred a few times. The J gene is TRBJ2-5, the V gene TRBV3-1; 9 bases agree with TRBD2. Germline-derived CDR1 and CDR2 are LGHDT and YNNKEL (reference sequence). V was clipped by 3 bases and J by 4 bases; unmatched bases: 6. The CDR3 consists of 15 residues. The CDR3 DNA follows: TGTGCCAGCAGCCACAAAAGGACTAGCGTAGAGACCCAGTACTTC. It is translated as CASSHKRTSVETQYF.

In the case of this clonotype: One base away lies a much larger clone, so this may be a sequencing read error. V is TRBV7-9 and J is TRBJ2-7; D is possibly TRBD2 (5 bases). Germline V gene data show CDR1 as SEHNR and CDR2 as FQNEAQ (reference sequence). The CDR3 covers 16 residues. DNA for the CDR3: TGTGCCAGCAGCTTAGGCACGCTAGCCGACTCCTACGAGCAGGACTTC. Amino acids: CASSLGTLADSYEQDF.

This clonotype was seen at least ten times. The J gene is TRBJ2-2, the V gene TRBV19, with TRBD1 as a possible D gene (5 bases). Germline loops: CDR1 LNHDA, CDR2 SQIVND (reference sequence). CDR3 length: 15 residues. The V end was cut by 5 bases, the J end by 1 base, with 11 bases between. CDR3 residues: CASSAIQGNTGELFF. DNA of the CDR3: TGTGCCAGTAGTGCCATCCAGGGGAACACCGGGGAGCTGTTTTTT.

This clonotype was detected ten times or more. This CDR3 reads CATSDHGTGHSPQHF. The DNA for the CDR3 is TGTGCCACCAGTGATCATGGGACCGGACATAGCCCCCAGCATTTT. The V call is TRBV24-1, the J call TRBJ1-5; tentatively, D is TRBD1 (5 bases). The CDR3 spans 15 residues. From germline, CDR1 is KGHDR and CDR2 SFDVKD. V lost 3 bases and J lost 10, with 18 bases in between.

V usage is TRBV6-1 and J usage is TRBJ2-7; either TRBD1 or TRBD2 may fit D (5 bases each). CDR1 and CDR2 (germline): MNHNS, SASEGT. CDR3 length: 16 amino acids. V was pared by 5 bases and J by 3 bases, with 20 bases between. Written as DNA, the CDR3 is TGTGCCAGCAGTTACCCGTTGGGGGAATCCAGCTACGAGCAGTACTTC. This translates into CASSYPLGESSYEQYF.

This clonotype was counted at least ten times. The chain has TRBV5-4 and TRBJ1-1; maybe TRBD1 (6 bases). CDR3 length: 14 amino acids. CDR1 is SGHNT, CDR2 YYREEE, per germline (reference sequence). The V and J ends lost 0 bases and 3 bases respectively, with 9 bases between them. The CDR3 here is CASSLENRDTEAFF. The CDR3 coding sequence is TGTGCCAGCAGCTTGGAAAACAGGGACACTGAAGCTTTCTTT.

The DNA for the CDR3 is TGTGCCAGCAGTGACGGACAGGACCTGGGGGAGCAGTACTTC. Translation gives CASSDGQDLGEQYF. The rearrangement joins TRBV2 to TRBJ2-7; TRBD1 aligns across 7 bases. CDR1 and CDR2 (germline): SNHLY, FYNNEI. Unmatched junction bases numbered 9, after V lost 3 bases and J lost 7 bases. The CDR3 spans 14 residues.

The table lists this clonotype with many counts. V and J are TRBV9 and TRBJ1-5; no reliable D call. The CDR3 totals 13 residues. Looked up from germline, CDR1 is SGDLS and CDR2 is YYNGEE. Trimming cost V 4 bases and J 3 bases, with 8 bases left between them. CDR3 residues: CASSPDLNQPQHF. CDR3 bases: TGTGCCAGCAGCCCCGACCTCAATCAGCCCCAGCATTTT.

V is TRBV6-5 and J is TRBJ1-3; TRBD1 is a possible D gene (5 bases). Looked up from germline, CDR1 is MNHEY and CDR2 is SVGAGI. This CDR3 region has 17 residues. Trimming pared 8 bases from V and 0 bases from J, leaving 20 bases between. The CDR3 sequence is CASQNSGLGSSGNTIYF. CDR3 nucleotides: TGTGCCAGCCAAAACTCAGGGCTTGGAAGCTCTGGAAACACCATATATTTT.

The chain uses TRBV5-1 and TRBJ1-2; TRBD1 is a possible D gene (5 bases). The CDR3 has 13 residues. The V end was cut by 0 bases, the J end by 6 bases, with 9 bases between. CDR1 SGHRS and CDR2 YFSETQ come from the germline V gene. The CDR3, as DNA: TGCGCCAGCAGCTTGGCAAGGGGAGATGGCTACACCTTC. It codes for CASSLARGDGYTF.

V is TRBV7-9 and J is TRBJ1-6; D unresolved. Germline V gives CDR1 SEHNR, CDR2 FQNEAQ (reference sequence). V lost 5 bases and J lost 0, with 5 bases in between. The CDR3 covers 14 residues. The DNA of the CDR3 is TGTGCCAGCAGCGCAAGCTCCTATAATTCACCCCTCCACTTT. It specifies CASSASSYNSPLHF.

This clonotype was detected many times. The CDR3 loop reads CAISGGTGEGEQYF. In DNA form, the CDR3 reads TGTGCCATCAGTGGGGGAACAGGGGAAGGCGAGCAGTACTTC. V is TRBV10-3 and J is TRBJ2-7; the match to TRBD1 covers 7 bases. The CDR3 has 14 amino acids. Trimming removed 4 bases from V and 6 bases from J; junction bases left unmatched: 9. Germline values: CDR1 ENHRY, CDR2 SYGVKD.

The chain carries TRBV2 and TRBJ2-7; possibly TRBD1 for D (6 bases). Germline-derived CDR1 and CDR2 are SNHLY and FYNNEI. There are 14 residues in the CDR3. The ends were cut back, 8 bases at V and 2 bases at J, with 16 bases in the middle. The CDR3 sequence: CASSGHVNPYEQYF. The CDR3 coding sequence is TGTGCCAGCTCGGGACACGTGAACCCCTACGAGCAGTACTTC.

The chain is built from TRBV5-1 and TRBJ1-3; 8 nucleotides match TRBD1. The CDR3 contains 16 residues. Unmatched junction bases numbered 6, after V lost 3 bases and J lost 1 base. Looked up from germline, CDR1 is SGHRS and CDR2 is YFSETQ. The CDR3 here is CASSSGQGGSGNTIYF. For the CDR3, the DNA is TGCGCCAGCAGCTCAGGACAGGGAGGTTCTGGAAACACCATATATTTT.